This is a list of T cell receptor beta chains from one sample in a study of cytomegalovirus exposure and HLA in healthy donors. Repertoires were generated with immunoSEQ multiplex PCR, while TCRdb's copy carries only in-frame clones and drops some. The data contain about 130,000 clones, approximately 84% of them singletons. Sequenced sample: PBMCs. These receptors were obtained from a woman between 40 and 50 years old in good health and CMV-seronegative. Both conserved end residues are part of each CDR3. The D gene is left open where the match is weak. The listing skips clone size in some rows; elsewhere it reads once, few, many or a size class.

J gene: TRBJ2-1
D gene: TRBD2
clone size: -
V gene: TRBV7-9
CDR3 DNA: TGTGCCAGCAGGACCGGACTAGCGGGAGTCGGCAATGAGCAGTTCTTC
CDR3 protein: CASRTGLAGVGNEQFF

J gene: TRBJ2-2
D gene: TRBD1
clone size: -
V gene: TRBV28
CDR3 DNA: TGTGCCAGCAGTTTACCCCTGGGACAGGGGGGAAATACCGGGGAGCTGTTTTTT
CDR3 protein: CASSLPLGQGGNTGELFF

J gene: TRBJ2-1
D gene: TRBD2
clone size: -
V gene: TRBV28
CDR3 DNA: TGTGCCAGCAGCTGTATTCCGACTAGCGGGAGGTGGTACAATGAGCAGTTCTTC
CDR3 protein: CASSCIPTSGRWYNEQFF

J gene: TRBJ2-2
D gene: -
clone size: -
V gene: TRBV21-1
CDR3 DNA: TGTGCCAGCAGCAAACGGGACAGGACAAACACCGGGGAGCTGTTTTTT
CDR3 protein: CASSKRDRTNTGELFF

J gene: TRBJ2-6
D gene: -
clone size: -
V gene: TRBV6-5
CDR3 DNA: TGTGCCAGCAGCCCCTCCTCTGGGGCCAACGGCCTGACTTTC
CDR3 protein: CASSPSSGANGLTF

J gene: TRBJ1-1
D gene: TRBD1
clone size: once
V gene: TRBV14
CDR3 DNA: TGTGCCAGCAGCCTCGACAGGGGGACCCCCGCTTTCTTT
CDR3 protein: CASSLDRGTPAFF

J gene: TRBJ1-4
D gene: -
clone size: -
V gene: TRBV7-8
CDR3 DNA: TGTGCCAGCAGCTTAGCTCCCGTGCAGGGCGGAAAACTGTTTTTT
CDR3 protein: CASSLAPVQGGKLFF

J gene: TRBJ1-1
D gene: TRBD1
clone size: -
V gene: TRBV15
CDR3 DNA: TGTGCCACCAGCAGGGACAGGGAGTCTGAAGCTTTCTTT
CDR3 protein: CATSRDRESEAFF

J gene: TRBJ1-2
D gene: -
clone size: -
V gene: TRBV13
CDR3 DNA: TGTGCCAGCAGCTTAGGACAGGGCCTCTATGGCTACACCTTC
CDR3 protein: CASSLGQGLYGYTF

J gene: TRBJ2-1
D gene: -
clone size: -
V gene: TRBV5-6
CDR3 DNA: TGTGCCAGCAGCTTGGGAGGGCATGAGCAGTTCTTC
CDR3 protein: CASSLGGHEQFF

J gene: TRBJ2-1
D gene: TRBD2
clone size: -
V gene: TRBV27
CDR3 DNA: TGTGCCAGCAGTTTACTAGCGGGGGCTAATGAGCAGTTCTTC
CDR3 protein: CASSLLAGANEQFF

J gene: TRBJ2-3
D gene: -
clone size: -
V gene: TRBV5-1
CDR3 DNA: TGCGCCAGCAGCGAAGGCGGGGGCGCAGATACGCAGTATTTT
CDR3 protein: CASSEGGGADTQYF

J gene: TRBJ1-1
D gene: -
clone size: -
V gene: TRBV6-1
CDR3 DNA: TGTGCCAGCAGTGATACAGAAATGAACACTGAAGCTTTCTTT
CDR3 protein: CASSDTEMNTEAFF

J gene: TRBJ1-5
D gene: -
clone size: -
V gene: TRBV27
CDR3 DNA: TGTGCCAGCAATAGACAGTATAGCAATCAGCCCCAGCATTTT
CDR3 protein: CASNRQYSNQPQHF

J gene: TRBJ2-1
D gene: TRBD2
clone size: few
V gene: TRBV19
CDR3 DNA: TGTGCCAGTAGTATAGCACTAGCGGTCTACAATGAGCAGTTCTTC
CDR3 protein: CASSIALAVYNEQFF

J gene: TRBJ2-3
D gene: TRBD2
clone size: once
V gene: TRBV2
CDR3 DNA: TGTGCCAGCCTCTCTACCATAGCGGGAGGCGGGCGGCAGTATTTT
CDR3 protein: CASLSTIAGGGRQYF

J gene: TRBJ1-1
D gene: -
clone size: -
V gene: TRBV7-3
CDR3 DNA: TGTGCCAGCAGCACCCAAGGGGACACTGAAGCTTTCTTT
CDR3 protein: CASSTQGDTEAFF

J gene: TRBJ2-3
D gene: -
clone size: -
V gene: TRBV28
CDR3 DNA: TGTGCCAGCAGTTTAGAGGGTAAGGGAACGACAGATACGCAGTATTTT
CDR3 protein: CASSLEGKGTTDTQYF

J gene: TRBJ2-2
D gene: TRBD2
clone size: once
V gene: TRBV7-8
CDR3 DNA: TGTGCCAGCGAAATTCTAGCGGGAGAATCCGGGGAGCTGTTTTTT
CDR3 protein: CASEILAGESGELFF

J gene: TRBJ1-4
D gene: -
clone size: -
V gene: TRBV9
CDR3 DNA: TGTGCCAGCAGCCCGGACAGCCGAAAACTGTTTTTT
CDR3 protein: CASSPDSRKLFF

J gene: TRBJ2-1
D gene: -
clone size: -
V gene: TRBV4-2
CDR3 DNA: TGTGCCAGCAGCCTCAGCGGTACTAGCTCCTACAATGAGCAGTTCTTC
CDR3 protein: CASSLSGTSSYNEQFF

J gene: TRBJ2-1
D gene: TRBD2
clone size: -
V gene: TRBV5-1
CDR3 DNA: TGCGCCAGCAGCTTGGAAGCGGGAGATTCCCATGAGCAGCTCTTC
CDR3 protein: CASSLEAGDSHEQLF

J gene: TRBJ1-6
D gene: -
clone size: -
V gene: TRBV4-2
CDR3 DNA: TGTGCCAGCAGCCAAGGGGTGACAGTAAATAATTCACCCCTCCACTTT
CDR3 protein: CASSQGVTVNNSPLHF

J gene: TRBJ2-5
D gene: TRBD1
clone size: few
V gene: TRBV4-2
CDR3 DNA: TGTGCCAGCAGCCAAGATCCGGGACAGAGGGCTGAGACCCAGTACTTC
CDR3 protein: CASSQDPGQRAETQYF

J gene: TRBJ2-7
D gene: TRBD2
clone size: once
V gene: TRBV6-1
CDR3 DNA: TGTGCCAGCAGTTCCGTTAGCGGGAACCGCTACGAGCAGTACTTC
CDR3 protein: CASSSVSGNRYEQYF

J gene: TRBJ1-5
D gene: TRBD1
clone size: few
V gene: TRBV5-1
CDR3 DNA: TGCGCCAGCAGTGAACAGGGGGGCAATCAGCCCCAGCATTTT
CDR3 protein: CASSEQGGNQPQHF

J gene: TRBJ1-5
D gene: -
clone size: -
V gene: TRBV2
CDR3 DNA: TGTGCCAGCAGTGAGGGGGGAAATAGCAATCAGCCCCAGCATTTT
CDR3 protein: CASSEGGNSNQPQHF

J gene: TRBJ1-3
D gene: TRBD1
clone size: -
V gene: TRBV6-1
CDR3 DNA: TGTGCCAGCAGTGATGGGGACAGCAGAAACACCATATATTTT
CDR3 protein: CASSDGDSRNTIYF

J gene: TRBJ2-7
D gene: TRBD2
clone size: -
V gene: TRBV11-2
CDR3 DNA: TGTGCCAGCAGCTTAGATCCAGCGGGAGCGCGCGAGCAGTACTTC
CDR3 protein: CASSLDPAGAREQYF

J gene: TRBJ2-1
D gene: -
clone size: -
V gene: TRBV18
CDR3 DNA: TGTGCCAGCTCACCGTTGCGGCGGACTGCCTTAAATGAGCAGTTCTTC
CDR3 protein: CASSPLRRTALNEQFF

J gene: TRBJ2-1
D gene: TRBD1
clone size: -
V gene: TRBV7-3
CDR3 DNA: TGTGCCAGCAGCTTAACGATACAGGGGGCTAATGAGCAGTTCTTC
CDR3 protein: CASSLTIQGANEQFF

J gene: TRBJ1-1
D gene: -
clone size: -
V gene: TRBV5-1
CDR3 DNA: TGCGCCAGCAGCTTGCAGGGGAGACTCACTGAAGCTTTCTTT
CDR3 protein: CASSLQGRLTEAFF

J gene: TRBJ2-4
D gene: TRBD1
clone size: -
V gene: TRBV6-1
CDR3 DNA: TGTGCCAGCAATGACAGGGCAGCCAAAAACATTCAGTACTTC
CDR3 protein: CASNDRAAKNIQYF

J gene: TRBJ2-2
D gene: TRBD2
clone size: -
V gene: TRBV6-5
CDR3 DNA: TGTGCCAGCAGTTTAGCGGGGGGGCTTAACACCGGGGAGCTGTTTTTT
CDR3 protein: CASSLAGGLNTGELFF

J gene: TRBJ1-6
D gene: -
clone size: -
V gene: TRBV21-1
CDR3 DNA: TGTGCCAGCAGCAAAGAGGAGAGCTCCTATAATTCACCCCTCCACTTT
CDR3 protein: CASSKEESSYNSPLHF

J gene: TRBJ2-1
D gene: -
clone size: -
V gene: TRBV19
CDR3 DNA: TGTGCCAGTTCGGGGGAACCAACCTACAATGAGCAGTTCTTC
CDR3 protein: CASSGEPTYNEQFF

J gene: TRBJ2-7
D gene: TRBD2
clone size: -
V gene: TRBV5-1
CDR3 DNA: TGCGCCAGCAGCCCAGGACTAGCGCCATACGAGCAGTACTTC
CDR3 protein: CASSPGLAPYEQYF

J gene: TRBJ2-3
D gene: TRBD1
clone size: -
V gene: TRBV15
CDR3 DNA: TGTGCCACCAGCAGAGATAGTGGACAGGGGGCACTAGATACGCAGTATTTT
CDR3 protein: CATSRDSGQGALDTQYF

J gene: TRBJ2-1
D gene: -
clone size: -
V gene: TRBV2
CDR3 DNA: TGTGCCGGCAGTGCCACGACCAACAGGGTCAATGAGCAGTTCTTC
CDR3 protein: CAGSATTNRVNEQFF

J gene: TRBJ1-4
D gene: -
clone size: -
V gene: TRBV28
CDR3 DNA: TGTGCCAGCTATTCGACTAATGAAAAACTGTTTTTT
CDR3 protein: CASYSTNEKLFF

J gene: TRBJ2-1
D gene: -
clone size: -
V gene: TRBV9
CDR3 DNA: TGTGCCAGCAGCTCGGGCAGAAGGGACTCCTATGGGGATGAGCAGTTCTTC
CDR3 protein: CASSSGRRDSYGDEQFF

J gene: TRBJ1-5
D gene: -
clone size: -
V gene: TRBV7-8
CDR3 DNA: TGTGCCAGCAGCTCCTCCTCCCCGGGGATCCAGCCCCAGCATTTT
CDR3 protein: CASSSSSPGIQPQHF

J gene: TRBJ2-5
D gene: TRBD2
clone size: -
V gene: TRBV7-6
CDR3 DNA: TGTGCCAGCAGCACTATAGAACTAGCGGGAGGGTTGGCGACCCAGTACTTC
CDR3 protein: CASSTIELAGGLATQYF

J gene: TRBJ2-4
D gene: -
clone size: -
V gene: TRBV15
CDR3 DNA: TGTGCCACCAGCAGAGAGCAGGGGTCAGTCGGAAACATTCAGTACTTC
CDR3 protein: CATSREQGSVGNIQYF

J gene: TRBJ2-6
D gene: -
clone size: once
V gene: TRBV18
CDR3 DNA: TGTGCCAGCTTCCCCAGAGATACCAGCATAGCGGGGGCCAACGTCCTGACTTTC
CDR3 protein: CASFPRDTSIAGANVLTF